The 5 T cell receptor beta chains reported below all come from one sample, sequenced in a study of human versus mouse CDR3 diversity and MHC coevolution. TCRdb's copy holds only in-frame clones and misses some; the assay was immunoSEQ multiplex PCR. The sample has tens of thousands of clones, around 93% seen once. Sequenced material: naive CD4+ T cells from blood. As for subset: CD45RO-negative CD62L-positive naive CD4 T cells. All receptors come from a person aged 30 to 69 in good health.

The rearrangement joins TRBV6-1 to TRBJ2-3; the match to TRBD2 covers 10 bases. Germline V gives CDR1 MNHNS, CDR2 SASEGT. There are 12 residues in the CDR3. The V gene end was trimmed by 8 bases and the J gene end by 6 bases; junction bases not matched to a gene: 2. CDR3 bases: TGTGCCAGCCAAGCGGGAGGGGATACGCAGTATTTT. Encoded protein: CASQAGGDTQYF.

The chain couples TRBV18 to TRBJ1-1; D gene uncertain. Germline assignment: CDR1 KGHSH and CDR2 LQKENI. The CDR3 totals 13 residues. V shed 2 bases and J shed 1 base, with 5 bases lying between them. The CDR3 nucleotides are TGTGCCAGCTCACCAGTCCGGAACACTGAAGCTTTCTTT. This gives the protein CASSPVRNTEAFF.

This chain uses TRBV18 with TRBJ1-6; 8 nucleotides line up with TRBD1. Germline V lookup: CDR1 KGHSH, CDR2 LQKENI. The junction had 6 bases not matched to a gene; V was cut back by 0 bases and J by 8 bases. The length of the CDR3 is 16 residues. For the CDR3, the DNA is TGTGCCAGCTCACCACCGGCAGGGGGCATCGATTCACCCCTCCACTTT. It translates to CASSPPAGGIDSPLHF. The variable domain in full, with the rest retrieved from reference TRBV18 and TRBJ1-6, is NAGVMQNPRHLVRRRGQEARLRCSPMKGHSHVYWYRQLPEEGLKFMVYLQKENIIDESGMPKERFSAEFPKEGPSILRIQQVVRGDSAAYFCASSPPAGGIDSPLHFGNGTRLTVT.

The chain is built from TRBV10-3 and TRBJ1-4; weak D call: TRBD1 (5 bases). Looked up from germline, CDR1 is ENHRY and CDR2 is SYGVKD. V lost 4 bases, J lost 4 bases, and 7 bases lay in between. This CDR3 has 13 residues. The CDR3 protein is CAISGQGNEKLFF. For the CDR3, the DNA is TGTGCCATCAGTGGCCAGGGTAATGAAAAACTGTTTTTT.

The chain uses TRBV13 and TRBJ2-5, with unresolved D. Germline V CDR1 and CDR2: PRHDT, FYEKMQ (reference sequence). CDR3 size: 14 residues. The V and J ends lost 0 bases and 2 bases respectively, with 7 bases between them. In DNA form, the CDR3 reads TGTGCCAGCAGCTTAGGACCGCAGCAAGAGACCCAGTACTTC. This encodes CASSLGPQQETQYF.